This T cell receptor (beta chain) came from a study of control samples from healthy donors and cancer patients. Libraries were prepared by immunoSEQ multiplex PCR; TCRdb keeps only in-frame clonotypes and omits some of them. Of tens of thousands of clones in the sample, roughly nine tenths were seen once. The CDR3 covers 16 residues. Deletions cut 9 bases from V and 0 bases from J, with 18 bases between. Germline V CDR1 and CDR2: LNHDA, SQIVND (reference sequence). The J gene is TRBJ1-3, the V gene TRBV19; D not certain. The clonotype comes from a woman under 30 in good health. The sequencing sample was made of blood. As DNA, the CDR3 is TGTGCCAGCCCCTTAATTAAGAGAATCTCTGGAAACACCATATATTTT. Residues: CASPLIKRISGNTIYF.